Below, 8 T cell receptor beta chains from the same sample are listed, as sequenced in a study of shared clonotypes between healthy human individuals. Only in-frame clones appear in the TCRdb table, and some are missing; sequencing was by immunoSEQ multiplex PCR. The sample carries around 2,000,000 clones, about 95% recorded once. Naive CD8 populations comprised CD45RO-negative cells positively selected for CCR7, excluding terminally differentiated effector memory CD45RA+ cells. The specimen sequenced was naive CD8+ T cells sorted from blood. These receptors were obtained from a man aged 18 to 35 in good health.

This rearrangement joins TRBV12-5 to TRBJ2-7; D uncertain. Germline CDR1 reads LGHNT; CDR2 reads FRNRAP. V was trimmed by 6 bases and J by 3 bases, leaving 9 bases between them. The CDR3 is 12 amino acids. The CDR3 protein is CASGRRNYEQYF. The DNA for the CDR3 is TGTGCTAGTGGCCGCCGAAACTACGAGCAGTACTTC.

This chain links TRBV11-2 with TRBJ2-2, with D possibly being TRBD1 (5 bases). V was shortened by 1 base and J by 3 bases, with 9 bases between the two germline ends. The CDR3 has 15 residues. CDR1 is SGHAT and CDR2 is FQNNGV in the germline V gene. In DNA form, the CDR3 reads TGTGCCAGCAGCTTAGTAGGGGCGCACACCGGGGAGCTGTTTTTT. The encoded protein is CASSLVGAHTGELFF.

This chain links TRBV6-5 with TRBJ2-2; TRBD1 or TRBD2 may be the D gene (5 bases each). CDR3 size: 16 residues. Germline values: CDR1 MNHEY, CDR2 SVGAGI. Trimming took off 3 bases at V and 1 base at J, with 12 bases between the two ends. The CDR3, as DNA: TGTGCCAGCAGTTATTTAGGGACCGAGAACACCGGGGAGCTGTTTTTT. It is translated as CASSYLGTENTGELFF.

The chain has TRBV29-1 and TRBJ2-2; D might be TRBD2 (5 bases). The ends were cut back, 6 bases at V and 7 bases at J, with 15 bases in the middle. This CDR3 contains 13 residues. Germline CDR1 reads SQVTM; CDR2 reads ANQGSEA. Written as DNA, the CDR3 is TGCAGCGTCGCTCACGGCGAGGGCGGGGAGCTGTTTTTT. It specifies CSVAHGEGGELFF.

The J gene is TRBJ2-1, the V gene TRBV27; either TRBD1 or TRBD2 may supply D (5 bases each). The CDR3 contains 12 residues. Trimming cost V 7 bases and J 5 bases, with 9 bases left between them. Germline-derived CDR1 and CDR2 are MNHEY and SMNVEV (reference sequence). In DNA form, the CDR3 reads TGTGCCAGCACAGGGAGCCACAATGAGCAGTTCTTC. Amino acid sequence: CASTGSHNEQFF.

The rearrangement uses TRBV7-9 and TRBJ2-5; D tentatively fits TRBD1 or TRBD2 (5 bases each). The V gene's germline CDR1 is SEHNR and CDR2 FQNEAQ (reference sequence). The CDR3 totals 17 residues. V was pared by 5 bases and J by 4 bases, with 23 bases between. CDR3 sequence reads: CASSGAQTRGKGETQYF. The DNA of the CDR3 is TGTGCCAGCAGCGGCGCACAAACCCGGGGCAAGGGAGAGACCCAGTACTTC.

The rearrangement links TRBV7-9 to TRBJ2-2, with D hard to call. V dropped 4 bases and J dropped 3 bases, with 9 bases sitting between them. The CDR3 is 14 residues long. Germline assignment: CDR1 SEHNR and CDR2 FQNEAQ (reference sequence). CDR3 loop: CASSSSQYTGELFF. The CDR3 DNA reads TGTGCCAGCAGCTCCTCGCAGTACACCGGGGAGCTGTTTTTT.

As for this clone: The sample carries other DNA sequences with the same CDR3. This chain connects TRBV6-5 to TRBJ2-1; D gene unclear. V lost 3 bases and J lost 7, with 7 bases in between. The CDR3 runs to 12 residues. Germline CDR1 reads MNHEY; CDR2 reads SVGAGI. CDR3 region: CASSYSGNEQFF. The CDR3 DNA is TGTGCCAGCAGTTATTCGGGTAATGAGCAGTTCTTC.